A selection of T cell receptor beta chains follows, all from one sample in a study of T cell responses to AZD1222 COVID-19 vaccine. Using immunoSEQ multiplex PCR, the repertoire was profiled, and TCRdb retains in-frame clones only, with some absent. There are 100,000 to 150,000 clones in the sample; about 90% occur only once, and around 4.5% lies in the top ten. Sequences were derived from peripheral blood, sampled on day 0 of MenACWY control vaccination. The receptors originated from an adult in good health. Both conserved end residues are part of each CDR3. D genes are given only for firm matches. The size entry is marked missing in some rows and otherwise reads once, few, many or a size class.

D gene	clone size	V gene	J gene	CDR3 protein	CDR3 DNA
-	-	TRBV10-3	TRBJ1-1	CAISESRDAEAFF	TGTGCCATCAGTGAGTCAAGGGACGCTGAAGCTTTCTTT
-	few	TRBV6-7	TRBJ1-5	CASRSNRDRDLGNQPQHF	TGTGCCAGCAGGTCCAACCGGGACCGCGATCTTGGCAATCAGCCCCAGCATTTT
-	-	TRBV28	TRBJ2-5	CASSLGAGRERGETQYF	TGTGCCAGCAGTTTGGGGGCGGGCAGGGAGAGAGGGGAGACCCAGTACTTC
TRBD1	-	TRBV7-9	TRBJ1-6	CASRRTSGTDNSPLHF	TGTGCCAGCAGACGTACTTCCGGGACAGACAATTCACCCCTCCACTTT
-	-	TRBV11-2	TRBJ1-2	CASSLVADNGYTF	TGTGCCAGCAGCTTAGTGGCAGACAATGGCTACACCTTC
-	-	TRBV3-1/TRBV3-2	TRBJ2-3	CASSQASPDTQYF	TGTGCCAGCAGCCAAGCGTCCCCAGATACGCAGTATTTT
-	-	TRBV19	TRBJ1-5	CASSILGQLSNQPQHF	TGTGCCAGTAGTATCCTCGGACAGCTTAGCAATCAGCCCCAGCATTTT
-	once	TRBV5-4	TRBJ1-4	CASSFGTGPEEKLFF	TGTGCCAGCAGCTTCGGGACGGGACCTGAGGAAAAACTGTTTTTT
-	-	TRBV4-2	TRBJ1-1	CASSQARDPPEAFF	TGTGCCAGCAGCCAAGCCCGGGATCCCCCTGAAGCTTTCTTT
TRBD2	-	TRBV29-1	TRBJ2-7	CSVVGRERYEQYF	TGCAGCGTAGTAGGGCGGGAGCGGTACGAGCAGTACTTC
TRBD1	-	TRBV24-1	TRBJ2-2	CATGSRGLGTGELFF	TGTGCCACCGGAAGCAGGGGGCTCGGGACCGGGGAGCTGTTTTTT
-	-	TRBV19	TRBJ2-1	CASSTPGGSSSYNEQFF	TGTGCCAGTAGTACCCCTGGGGGGTCCAGCTCCTACAATGAGCAGTTCTTC
-	-	TRBV7-9	TRBJ1-4	CASSLDSSREKLFF	TGTGCCAGCAGCTTAGACAGCTCCAGGGAAAAACTGTTTTTT
-	-	TRBV4-1	TRBJ1-1	CASSQVHTGLGDTEAFF	TGCGCCAGCAGCCAAGTACACACCGGGCTAGGGGACACTGAAGCTTTCTTT
-	-	TRBV27	TRBJ1-5	CASSRWAEEDQPQHF	TGTGCCAGCAGCCGCTGGGCAGAGGAAGATCAGCCCCAGCATTTT
-	-	TRBV2	TRBJ2-6	CASSESVGPPDSGANVLTF	TGTGCCAGCAGTGAATCGGTGGGACCCCCAGACTCTGGGGCCAACGTCCTGACTTTC
-	-	TRBV2	TRBJ1-5	CASSGAGGNQPQHF	TGTGCCAGCAGTGGAGCAGGGGGCAATCAGCCCCAGCATTTT
-	-	TRBV6-1	TRBJ1-1	CASSEAGRGHTEAFF	TGTGCCAGCAGTGAAGCGGGCAGGGGCCACACTGAAGCTTTCTTT
-	once	TRBV7-8	TRBJ1-2	CASSLSQADGYTF	TGTGCCAGCAGCTTGTCACAGGCTGATGGCTACACCTTC
-	-	TRBV28	TRBJ2-5	CASSPPRRIEEETQYF	TGTGCCAGCAGTCCACCGAGAAGGATTGAGGAAGAGACCCAGTACTTC
TRBD1	-	TRBV6-5	TRBJ1-2	CASSSGGLSNYGYTF	TGTGCCAGCAGCTCAGGGGGTCTTTCTAACTATGGCTACACCTTC
TRBD1	-	TRBV5-8	TRBJ1-5	CASSSTIRGHQPQHF	TGTGCCAGCAGCTCCACCATTAGGGGGCACCAGCCCCAGCATTTT
TRBD1	-	TRBV3-1/TRBV3-2	TRBJ2-1	CASSLGTGPQGGLEQFF	TGTGCCAGCAGCCTCGGGACAGGTCCCCAGGGAGGTCTTGAGCAGTTCTTC
-	-	TRBV24-1	TRBJ1-5	CATGILEPQHF	TGTGCCACCGGAATTCTGGAGCCCCAGCATTTT
-	-	TRBV7-3	TRBJ1-2	CASSLIGGTNQYGYTF	TGTGCCAGCAGCTTAATAGGCGGGACAAACCAATATGGCTACACCTTC
-	-	TRBV11-2	TRBJ1-3	CASSLDLFGNTIYF	TGTGCCAGCAGCTTAGACTTATTTGGAAACACCATATATTTT
-	-	TRBV27	TRBJ1-6	CASSLYFRDSPLHF	TGTGCCAGCAGTTTATACTTTAGGGATTCACCCCTCCACTTT
-	-	TRBV14	TRBJ2-5	CASSLNRDQETQYF	TGTGCCAGCAGCCTGAACAGGGACCAAGAGACCCAGTACTTC
TRBD2	-	TRBV6-5	TRBJ2-3	CASSKLAGGPDTQYF	TGTGCCAGCAGTAAACTAGCGGGGGGGCCGGATACGCAGTATTTT
TRBD2	-	TRBV7-9	TRBJ2-7	CASSSGLAGYEQYF	TGTGCCAGCAGCTCCGGACTAGCGGGCTACGAGCAGTACTTC
-	-	TRBV7-3	TRBJ2-7	CASSLGPPPSYEQYF	TGTGCCAGCAGCTTAGGCCCTCCCCCGTCCTACGAGCAGTACTTC
-	-	TRBV19	TRBJ1-1	CASSIGQLNTEAFF	TGTGCCAGTAGTATAGGCCAGCTGAACACTGAAGCTTTCTTT
TRBD1	-	TRBV5-5	TRBJ1-2	CASSFGTDYGYTF	TGTGCCAGCAGCTTTGGGACAGACTATGGCTACACCTTC
-	-	TRBV7-2	TRBJ2-7	CASSALPYRYGFYEQYF	TGTGCCAGCAGCGCCTTGCCCTACAGGTATGGGTTCTACGAGCAGTACTTC
-	once	TRBV4-1	TRBJ2-7	CASSHGVEGEQYF	TGCGCCAGCAGCCATGGGGTTGAGGGCGAGCAGTACTTC
-	-	TRBV11-2	TRBJ1-2	CASSLGVNYGYTF	TGTGCCAGCAGCTTAGGGGTAAACTATGGCTACACCTTC
-	-	TRBV7-3	TRBJ1-6	CASSLGPGSNNSPLHF	TGTGCCAGCAGCTTAGGACCCGGGTCTAATAATTCACCCCTCCACTTT
TRBD1	-	TRBV30	TRBJ1-4	CAWGKGVGTVSTNEKLFF	TGTGCCTGGGGGAAAGGGGTTGGGACAGTTTCAACTAATGAAAAACTGTTTTTT
TRBD1	-	TRBV5-1	TRBJ1-2	CASSFQGGDGHTF	TGCGCCAGCAGCTTCCAAGGGGGCGATGGCCACACCTTC
-	-	TRBV25-1	TRBJ2-1	CASSEFGASPNEQFF	TGTGCCAGCAGTGAATTCGGGGCTAGCCCCAATGAGCAGTTCTTC
-	once	TRBV24-1	TRBJ2-1	CATSKPSVGGDNEQFF	TGTGCCACCAGTAAGCCTAGCGTCGGCGGGGATAATGAGCAGTTCTTC
-	-	TRBV6-1	TRBJ1-2	CASSESTPGNYGYTF	TGTGCCAGCAGTGAATCCACCCCAGGGAACTATGGCTACACCTTC
-	-	TRBV10-1	TRBJ1-1	CASRATSGRNTEAFF	TGCGCCAGCAGGGCCACATCTGGACGGAACACTGAAGCTTTCTTT
-	once	TRBV4-1	TRBJ2-3	CASSQGGSSTDTQYF	TGCGCCAGCAGCCAAGGTGGCAGTAGCACAGATACGCAGTATTTT
TRBD1	few	TRBV28	TRBJ2-2	CASSLTLTGRTGELFF	TGTGCCAGCAGTTTAACGCTGACAGGGCGGACCGGGGAGCTGTTTTTT
TRBD1	-	TRBV19	TRBJ1-6	CASSRDRGLSPLHF	TGTGCCAGTAGCCGGGACAGGGGGCTTTCACCCCTCCACTTT
TRBD1	-	TRBV7-9	TRBJ2-7	CASSSQGTSYEQYF	TGTGCCAGCAGCTCACAGGGGACCTCCTACGAGCAGTACTTC